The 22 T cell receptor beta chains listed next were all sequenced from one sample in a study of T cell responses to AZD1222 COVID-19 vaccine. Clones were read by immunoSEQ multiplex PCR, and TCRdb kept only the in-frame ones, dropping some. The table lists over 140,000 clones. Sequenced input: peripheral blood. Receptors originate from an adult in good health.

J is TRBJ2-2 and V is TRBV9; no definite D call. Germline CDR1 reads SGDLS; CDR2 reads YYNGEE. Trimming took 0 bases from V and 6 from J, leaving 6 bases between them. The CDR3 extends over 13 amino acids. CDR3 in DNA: TGTGCCAGCAGCGTAGATTGGTCCGGGGAGCTGTTTTTT. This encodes CASSVDWSGELFF.

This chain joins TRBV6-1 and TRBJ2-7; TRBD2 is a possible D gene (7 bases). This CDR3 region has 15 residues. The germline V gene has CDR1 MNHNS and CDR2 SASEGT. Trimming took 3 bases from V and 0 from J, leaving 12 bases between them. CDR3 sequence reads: CASSDDAGASYEQYF. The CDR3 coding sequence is TGTGCCAGCAGTGACGACGCGGGGGCCTCCTACGAGCAGTACTTC.

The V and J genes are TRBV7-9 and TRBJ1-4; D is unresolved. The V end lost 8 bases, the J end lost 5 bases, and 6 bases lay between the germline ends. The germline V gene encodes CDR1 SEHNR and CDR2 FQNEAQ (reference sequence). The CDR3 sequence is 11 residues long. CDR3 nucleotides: TGTGCCAGCCAAGGGAATGAAAAACTGTTTTTT. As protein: CASQGNEKLFF.

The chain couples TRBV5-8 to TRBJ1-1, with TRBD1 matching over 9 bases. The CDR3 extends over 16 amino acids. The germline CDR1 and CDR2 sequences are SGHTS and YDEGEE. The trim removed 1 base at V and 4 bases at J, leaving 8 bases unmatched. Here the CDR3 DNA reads TGTGCCAGCAGCTTGTGGGGACAGGGTCTAGGCACTGAAGCTTTCTTT. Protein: CASSLWGQGLGTEAFF.

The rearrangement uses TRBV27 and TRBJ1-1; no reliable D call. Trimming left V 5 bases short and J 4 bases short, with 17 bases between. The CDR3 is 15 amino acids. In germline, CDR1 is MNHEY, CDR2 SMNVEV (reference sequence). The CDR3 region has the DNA TGTGCCAGCAGTCAGCGGGCCGAGCGGGGCACTGAAGCTTTCTTT. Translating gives CASSQRAERGTEAFF.

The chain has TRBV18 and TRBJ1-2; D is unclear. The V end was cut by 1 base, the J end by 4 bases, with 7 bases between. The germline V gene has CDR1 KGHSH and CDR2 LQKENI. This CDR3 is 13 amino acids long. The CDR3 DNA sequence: TGTGCCAGCTCACCACTTGACGGCTATGGCTACACCTTC. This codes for CASSPLDGYGYTF.

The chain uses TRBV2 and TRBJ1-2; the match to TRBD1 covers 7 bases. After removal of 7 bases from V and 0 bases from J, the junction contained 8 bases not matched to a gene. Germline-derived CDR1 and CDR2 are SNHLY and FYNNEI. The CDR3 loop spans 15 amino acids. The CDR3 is CASTTDRAANYGYTF. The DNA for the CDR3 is TGTGCCAGCACCACCGACAGGGCAGCTAACTATGGCTACACCTTC.

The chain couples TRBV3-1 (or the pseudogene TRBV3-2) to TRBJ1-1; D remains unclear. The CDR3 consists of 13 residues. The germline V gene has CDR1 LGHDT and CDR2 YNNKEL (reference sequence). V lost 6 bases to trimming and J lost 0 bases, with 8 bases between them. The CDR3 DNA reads TGTGCCAGCAGATTCCGGATGAACACTGAAGCTTTCTTT. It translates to CASRFRMNTEAFF.

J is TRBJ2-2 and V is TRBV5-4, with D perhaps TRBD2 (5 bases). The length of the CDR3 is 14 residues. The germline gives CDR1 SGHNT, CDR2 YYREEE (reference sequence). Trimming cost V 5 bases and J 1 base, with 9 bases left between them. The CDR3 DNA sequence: TGTGCCAGCAGGAGGGATCAGAACACCGGGGAGCTGTTTTTT. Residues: CASRRDQNTGELFF.

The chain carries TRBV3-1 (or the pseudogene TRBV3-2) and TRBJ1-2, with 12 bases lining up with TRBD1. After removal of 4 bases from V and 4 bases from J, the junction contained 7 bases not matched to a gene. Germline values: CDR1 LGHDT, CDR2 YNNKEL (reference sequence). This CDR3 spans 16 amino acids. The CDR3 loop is CASSPAGTGGGYGYTF. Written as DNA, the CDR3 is TGTGCCAGCAGCCCCGCCGGGACAGGGGGCGGCTATGGCTACACCTTC.

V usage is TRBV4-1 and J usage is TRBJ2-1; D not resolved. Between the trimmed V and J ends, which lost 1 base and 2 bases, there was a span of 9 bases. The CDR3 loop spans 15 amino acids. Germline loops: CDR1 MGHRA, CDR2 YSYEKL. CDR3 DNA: TGCGCCAGCAGCCAAGTGCACGGTACCTACAATGAGCAGTTCTTC. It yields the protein CASSQVHGTYNEQFF.

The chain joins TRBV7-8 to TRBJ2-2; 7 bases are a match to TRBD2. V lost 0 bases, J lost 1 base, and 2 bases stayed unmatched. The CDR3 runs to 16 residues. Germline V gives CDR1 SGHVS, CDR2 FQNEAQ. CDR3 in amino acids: CASSLAGGMNTGELFF. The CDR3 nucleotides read TGTGCCAGCAGCTTAGCCGGGGGGATGAACACCGGGGAGCTGTTTTTT.

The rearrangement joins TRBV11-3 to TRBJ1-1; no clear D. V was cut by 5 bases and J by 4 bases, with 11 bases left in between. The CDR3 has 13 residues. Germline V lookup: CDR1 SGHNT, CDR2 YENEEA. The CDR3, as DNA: TGTGCCAGCAGCCAAGGGTGGGGCACTGAAGCTTTCTTT. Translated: CASSQGWGTEAFF.

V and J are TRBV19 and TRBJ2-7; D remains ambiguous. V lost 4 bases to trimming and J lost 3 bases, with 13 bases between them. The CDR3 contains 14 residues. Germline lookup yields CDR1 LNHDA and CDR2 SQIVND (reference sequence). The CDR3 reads CASSNHETGYEQYF. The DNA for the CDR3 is TGTGCCAGTAGTAATCATGAAACGGGCTACGAGCAGTACTTC.

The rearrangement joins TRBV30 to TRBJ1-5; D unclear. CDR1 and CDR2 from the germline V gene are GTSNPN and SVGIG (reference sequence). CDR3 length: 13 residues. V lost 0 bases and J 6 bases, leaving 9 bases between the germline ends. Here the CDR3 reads CAWSVGNGQPQHF. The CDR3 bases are TGTGCCTGGAGTGTAGGGAATGGTCAGCCCCAGCATTTT.

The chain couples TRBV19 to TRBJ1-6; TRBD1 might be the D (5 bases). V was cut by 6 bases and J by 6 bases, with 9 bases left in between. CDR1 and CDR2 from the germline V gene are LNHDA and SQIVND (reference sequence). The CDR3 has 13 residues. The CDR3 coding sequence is TGTGCCAGTAGCGCCGGGGCTAATTCACCCCTCCACTTT. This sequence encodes CASSAGANSPLHF. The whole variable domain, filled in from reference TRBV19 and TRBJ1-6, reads DGGITQSPKYLFRKEGQNVTLSCEQNLNHDAMYWYRQDPGQGLRLIYYSQIVNDFQKGDIAEGYSVSREKKESFPLTVTSAQKNPTAFYLCASSAGANSPLHFGNGTRLTVT.

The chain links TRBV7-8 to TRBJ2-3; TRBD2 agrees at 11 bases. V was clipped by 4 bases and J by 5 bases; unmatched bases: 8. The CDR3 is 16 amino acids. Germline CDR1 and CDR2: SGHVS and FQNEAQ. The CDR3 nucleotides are TGTGCCAGCAGCTCTGATAGCGGGGGGGCCTTAGATACGCAGTATTTT. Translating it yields CASSSDSGGALDTQYF.

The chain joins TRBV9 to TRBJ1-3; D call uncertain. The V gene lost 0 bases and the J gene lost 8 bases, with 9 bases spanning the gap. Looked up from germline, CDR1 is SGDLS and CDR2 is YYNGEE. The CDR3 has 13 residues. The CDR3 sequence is CASSVVPPDTIYF. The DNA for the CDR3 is TGTGCCAGCAGCGTAGTCCCTCCAGACACCATATATTTT.

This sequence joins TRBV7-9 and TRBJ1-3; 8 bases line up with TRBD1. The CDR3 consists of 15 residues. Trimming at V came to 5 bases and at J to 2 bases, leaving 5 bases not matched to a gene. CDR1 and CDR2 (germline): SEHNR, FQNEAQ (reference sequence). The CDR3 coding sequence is TGTGCCAGCAGCCCCGACAGGGGAACTGGAAACACCATATATTTT. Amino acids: CASSPDRGTGNTIYF.

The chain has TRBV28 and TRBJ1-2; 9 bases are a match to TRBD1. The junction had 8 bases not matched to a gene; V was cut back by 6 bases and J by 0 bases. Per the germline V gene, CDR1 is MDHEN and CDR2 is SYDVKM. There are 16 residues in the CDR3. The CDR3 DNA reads TGTGCCAGCAGCGAGACAGGGGGTATAGCTAACTATGGCTACACCTTC. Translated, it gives CASSETGGIANYGYTF.

This CDR3 is CASSPDRDRYGYTF. The CDR3 coding sequence is TGTGCCAGCAGCCCTGACAGGGACCGGTATGGCTACACCTTC. The chain carries TRBV7-3 and TRBJ1-2; 7 nucleotides line up with TRBD1. CDR3 size: 14 residues. The trim removed 5 bases at V and 5 bases at J, leaving 8 bases unmatched. CDR1 and CDR2 (germline): SGHTA, FQGTGA.

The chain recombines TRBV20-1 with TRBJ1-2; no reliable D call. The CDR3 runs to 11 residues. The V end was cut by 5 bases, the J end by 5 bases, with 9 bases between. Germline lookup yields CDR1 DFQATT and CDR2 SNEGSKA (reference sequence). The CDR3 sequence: CSAVETYGYTF. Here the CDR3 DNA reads TGCAGTGCTGTGGAAACGTATGGCTACACCTTC.